A selection of T cell receptor beta chains follows, all from one sample in a study of OX40 agonist ivuxolimab in advanced cancers. Only in-frame clones appear in the TCRdb table, and some are missing; sequencing was by immunoSEQ multiplex PCR. The data hold around 75,000 clones, with around 92% observed a single time. The starting material was CD4+ or CD8+ T cells sorted from blood, obtained in a trial of the OX40 agonist ivuxolimab. These receptors were taken from an adult with an advanced solid tumor such as melanoma, head and neck, liver or kidney cancer. Each CDR3 is given with its conserved first and last residue. Fields, in order: D gene, clone size, J gene, V gene, CDR3 DNA, CDR3 protein. D genes are given only for firm matches. The size field is filled for only some rows; it gives once, few, many or a size class.

d_call: TRBD1; clone_size: few; j_call: TRBJ1-6; v_call: TRBV18; cdr3_nt: TGTGCCAGCTCCCCGGCAGGGGGGTATAATTCACCCCTCCACTTT; cdr3_aa: CASSPAGGYNSPLHF
d_call: NA; clone_size: once; j_call: TRBJ1-2; v_call: TRBV27; cdr3_nt: TGTGCCAGCAGTTTATCGCCAGTCATCTATGGCTACACCTTC; cdr3_aa: CASSLSPVIYGYTF
d_call: NA; clone_size: NA; j_call: TRBJ1-5; v_call: TRBV19; cdr3_nt: TGTGCCAGTAGTATAGGGGAGGGACATCAGCCCCAGCATTTT; cdr3_aa: CASSIGEGHQPQHF
d_call: TRBD1; clone_size: NA; j_call: TRBJ1-6; v_call: TRBV7-2; cdr3_nt: TGTGCCAGCAGCTCCACAGGGGGCTATAATTCACCCCTCCACTTT; cdr3_aa: CASSSTGGYNSPLHF
d_call: NA; clone_size: NA; j_call: TRBJ2-2; v_call: TRBV30; cdr3_nt: TGTGCCTGGAGTCGAACGGGCGGGACCACCGGGGAGCTGTTTTTT; cdr3_aa: CAWSRTGGTTGELFF
d_call: TRBD2; clone_size: NA; j_call: TRBJ2-7; v_call: TRBV28; cdr3_nt: TGTGCCAGCGCTCCCGGGACTAGTAATCCCGAGCAGTACTTC; cdr3_aa: CASAPGTSNPEQYF
d_call: NA; clone_size: NA; j_call: TRBJ1-1; v_call: TRBV6-5; cdr3_nt: TGTGCCAGCAGTTACTCGAGTTGGCAGAACACTGAAGCTTTCTTT; cdr3_aa: CASSYSSWQNTEAFF
d_call: TRBD1; clone_size: few; j_call: TRBJ2-4; v_call: TRBV11-3; cdr3_nt: TGTGCCAGCAGACGGGACAGACAGGATCGGGACATTCAGTACTTC; cdr3_aa: CASRRDRQDRDIQYF
d_call: NA; clone_size: NA; j_call: TRBJ2-5; v_call: TRBV7-8; cdr3_nt: TGTGCCAGCAGCCCCCGGAGGGTACAAGAGACCCAGTACTTC; cdr3_aa: CASSPRRVQETQYF
d_call: TRBD1; clone_size: NA; j_call: TRBJ2-5; v_call: TRBV25-1; cdr3_nt: TGTGCCAGCAGTGCCGGGACAGCCCGTGGGACCCAGTACTTC; cdr3_aa: CASSAGTARGTQYF
d_call: TRBD1; clone_size: NA; j_call: TRBJ2-3; v_call: TRBV2; cdr3_nt: TGTGCCAGCAGTCCCTACGGGGACAGTGCGCAGTATTTT; cdr3_aa: CASSPYGDSAQYF
d_call: TRBD1; clone_size: NA; j_call: TRBJ1-4; v_call: TRBV15; cdr3_nt: TGTGCCACCAGCAGTGTGGGACAGGGGAGGTTTTTT; cdr3_aa: CATSSVGQGRFF
d_call: TRBD2; clone_size: NA; j_call: TRBJ2-3; v_call: TRBV28; cdr3_nt: TGTGCCAGCAGTTTCGGACTAGCGGGAGTAGATACGCAGTATTTT; cdr3_aa: CASSFGLAGVDTQYF
d_call: NA; clone_size: NA; j_call: TRBJ1-3; v_call: TRBV6-5; cdr3_nt: TGTGCCAGCAGGCGCTCAGGGACTGGAAACACCATATATTTT; cdr3_aa: CASRRSGTGNTIYF
d_call: NA; clone_size: NA; j_call: TRBJ1-2; v_call: TRBV2; cdr3_nt: TGTGCCAGCAGTGAATTACAAGCCTTCTATGGCTACACCTTC; cdr3_aa: CASSELQAFYGYTF
d_call: TRBD1; clone_size: NA; j_call: TRBJ1-6; v_call: TRBV5-1; cdr3_nt: TGCGCCAGCAGCTTGGGCCGGGACAGGGATAGTTCACCCCTCCACTTT; cdr3_aa: CASSLGRDRDSSPLHF
d_call: NA; clone_size: few; j_call: TRBJ1-1; v_call: TRBV4-2; cdr3_nt: TGTGCCAGCAGCCACCACAGTACTGAGGGAGCTTTCTTT; cdr3_aa: CASSHHSTEGAFF
d_call: TRBD1; clone_size: NA; j_call: TRBJ2-1; v_call: TRBV9; cdr3_nt: TGTGCCAGCAGCCTTTCGACAGGGACGGACAATGAGCAGTTCTTC; cdr3_aa: CASSLSTGTDNEQFF
d_call: TRBD1; clone_size: NA; j_call: TRBJ2-3; v_call: TRBV18; cdr3_nt: TGTGCCAGCTCACCGACCCCGGGACAGCCTACGCCAGATACGCAGTATTTT; cdr3_aa: CASSPTPGQPTPDTQYF
d_call: TRBD2; clone_size: NA; j_call: TRBJ2-3; v_call: TRBV5-4; cdr3_nt: TGTGCCAGCAGCTTGGTTAGTAGCGGGAGGGCCGTTAGAACAGATACGCAGTATTTT; cdr3_aa: CASSLVSSGRAVRTDTQYF
d_call: NA; clone_size: NA; j_call: TRBJ2-5; v_call: TRBV10-3; cdr3_nt: TGTGCCATCAGTGAGTCGACGGAGACCCAGTACTTC; cdr3_aa: CAISESTETQYF
d_call: NA; clone_size: NA; j_call: TRBJ1-5; v_call: TRBV7-9; cdr3_nt: TGTGCCAGCAGCTCCTCAGGTGGGCTCGGTCAGCCCCAGCATTTT; cdr3_aa: CASSSSGGLGQPQHF
d_call: NA; clone_size: NA; j_call: TRBJ1-2; v_call: TRBV19; cdr3_nt: TGTGCCAGTATTCAATCTATCACCAGGGTCCTCTATGGCTACACCTTC; cdr3_aa: CASIQSITRVLYGYTF
d_call: NA; clone_size: NA; j_call: TRBJ1-5; v_call: TRBV7-8; cdr3_nt: TGTGCCAGCAGCTTGGGGGGGGTTAGCAATCAGCCCCAGCATTTT; cdr3_aa: CASSLGGVSNQPQHF
d_call: TRBD1; clone_size: NA; j_call: TRBJ1-2; v_call: TRBV5-5; cdr3_nt: TGTGCCAGCAGCCCTGGGACAGATCTTGGCTACACCTTC; cdr3_aa: CASSPGTDLGYTF
d_call: NA; clone_size: NA; j_call: TRBJ2-7; v_call: TRBV5-4; cdr3_nt: TGTGCCAGCAGCTTGAGTCGGTCTAGCTCCTACGAGCAGTACTTC; cdr3_aa: CASSLSRSSSYEQYF
d_call: NA; clone_size: NA; j_call: TRBJ2-2; v_call: TRBV7-6; cdr3_nt: TGTGCCAGCAGTCCGAGGACCGGGGAGCTGTTTTTT; cdr3_aa: CASSPRTGELFF
d_call: NA; clone_size: NA; j_call: TRBJ1-5; v_call: TRBV14; cdr3_nt: TGTGCCAGAAGGGACGGGGGAGTGGATCAGCCCCAGCATTTT; cdr3_aa: CARRDGGVDQPQHF
d_call: TRBD1; clone_size: NA; j_call: TRBJ1-2; v_call: TRBV5-4; cdr3_nt: TGTGCCAGCAGCGTGGGACAGCCCCCCTACGGCTACACCTTC; cdr3_aa: CASSVGQPPYGYTF
d_call: NA; clone_size: NA; j_call: TRBJ2-5; v_call: TRBV18; cdr3_nt: TGTGCCAGTTCACCGGGGACAAGCGGGCGGGAGACCCAGTACTTC; cdr3_aa: CASSPGTSGRETQYF
d_call: NA; clone_size: few; j_call: TRBJ1-1; v_call: TRBV29-1; cdr3_nt: TGCAGCGATCAGGAGGGGAGCACTGAAGCTTTCTTT; cdr3_aa: CSDQEGSTEAFF
d_call: NA; clone_size: NA; j_call: TRBJ2-3; v_call: TRBV28; cdr3_nt: TGTGCCAGCAGTTTTGGGGGCGCAGATACGCAGTATTTT; cdr3_aa: CASSFGGADTQYF
d_call: NA; clone_size: NA; j_call: TRBJ2-2; v_call: TRBV27; cdr3_nt: TGTGCCAGCAGTCCCCCGGGTCTGACCACCGGGGAGCTGTTTTTT; cdr3_aa: CASSPPGLTTGELFF
d_call: TRBD1; clone_size: NA; j_call: TRBJ2-1; v_call: TRBV11-2; cdr3_nt: TGTGCCAGCAGCTTCTCGACAGGGTATAATGAGCAGTTCTTC; cdr3_aa: CASSFSTGYNEQFF
d_call: TRBD1; clone_size: NA; j_call: TRBJ2-7; v_call: TRBV5-5; cdr3_nt: TGTGCCAGCAGCTTGGGACAGGGGGCGGCCTACGAGCAGTACTTC; cdr3_aa: CASSLGQGAAYEQYF
d_call: NA; clone_size: NA; j_call: TRBJ1-2; v_call: TRBV6-5; cdr3_nt: TGTGCCAGCAGTTACTCTGCAGGACGAGATAACTATGGCTACACCTTC; cdr3_aa: CASSYSAGRDNYGYTF
d_call: NA; clone_size: NA; j_call: TRBJ2-1; v_call: TRBV6-5; cdr3_nt: TGTGCCAGCAGTTGGGACTCGGAGGCGAATGAGCAGTTCTTC; cdr3_aa: CASSWDSEANEQFF
d_call: NA; clone_size: NA; j_call: TRBJ1-5; v_call: TRBV10-3; cdr3_nt: TGTGCCGCTAGGGCGTTAACTAATCAGCCCCAGCATTTT; cdr3_aa: CAARALTNQPQHF
d_call: NA; clone_size: NA; j_call: TRBJ2-7; v_call: TRBV1; cdr3_nt: TGCACCAGCAGCCAAGGGAGCGGGGACTCCTACGAGCAGTACTTC; cdr3_aa: CTSSQGSGDSYEQYF
d_call: TRBD2; clone_size: NA; j_call: TRBJ2-2; v_call: TRBV19; cdr3_nt: TGTGCCAGTAGTAAACCAGACGGGAGGGGCACCGGGGAGCTGTTTTTT; cdr3_aa: CASSKPDGRGTGELFF
d_call: NA; clone_size: NA; j_call: TRBJ1-1; v_call: TRBV11-2; cdr3_nt: TGTGCCAGCAGCTTAAGGTCAAGAGAAGCTTTCTTT; cdr3_aa: CASSLRSREAFF
d_call: NA; clone_size: once; j_call: TRBJ2-7; v_call: TRBV27; cdr3_nt: TGTGCCAGCTCTGCCTACGAGCAGTACTTC; cdr3_aa: CASSAYEQYF
d_call: TRBD1; clone_size: NA; j_call: TRBJ2-5; v_call: TRBV27; cdr3_nt: TGTGCCAGCAGTCTACAGGGGGCAGGGGAGACCCAGTACTTC; cdr3_aa: CASSLQGAGETQYF
d_call: TRBD1; clone_size: NA; j_call: TRBJ1-6; v_call: TRBV7-2; cdr3_nt: TGTGCCAGCAGCTTATGGGGGACAGGGGCTAATTCACCCCTCCACTTT; cdr3_aa: CASSLWGTGANSPLHF
d_call: NA; clone_size: NA; j_call: TRBJ1-2; v_call: TRBV6-1; cdr3_nt: TGTGCCAGCGACCCTTCTGGGGGGGGAAACTATGGCTACACCTTC; cdr3_aa: CASDPSGGGNYGYTF
d_call: NA; clone_size: NA; j_call: TRBJ2-7; v_call: TRBV5-1; cdr3_nt: TGCGCCAGCAGCTTGGCGGTGGGGCGAAACGAGCAGTACTTC; cdr3_aa: CASSLAVGRNEQYF
d_call: TRBD1; clone_size: NA; j_call: TRBJ1-1; v_call: TRBV6-5; cdr3_nt: TGTGCCAGCAGTTCGGACAGGGGGACTGAAGCTTTCTTT; cdr3_aa: CASSSDRGTEAFF
d_call: NA; clone_size: NA; j_call: TRBJ2-5; v_call: TRBV4-2; cdr3_nt: TGTGCCAGCAGCCACGGACAGGAGGGAGAGACCCAGTACTTC; cdr3_aa: CASSHGQEGETQYF
d_call: TRBD1; clone_size: NA; j_call: TRBJ2-5; v_call: TRBV5-4; cdr3_nt: TGTGCCAGCAGCCCAGTGGGGGTGTCCAGGGGGGAGACCCAGTACTTC; cdr3_aa: CASSPVGVSRGETQYF
d_call: NA; clone_size: NA; j_call: TRBJ1-5; v_call: TRBV15; cdr3_nt: TGTGCCACCAGCAGAGGGAGGGGCAGGGGAGGCAATCAGCCCCAGCATTTT; cdr3_aa: CATSRGRGRGGNQPQHF
d_call: NA; clone_size: NA; j_call: TRBJ1-5; v_call: TRBV11-2; cdr3_nt: TGTGCCAGCAGCTTAGGCGTCAGGGCCTCTGAGGCCCAGCATTTT; cdr3_aa: CASSLGVRASEAQHF
d_call: TRBD1; clone_size: NA; j_call: TRBJ1-2; v_call: TRBV5-4; cdr3_nt: TGTGCCAGCAGCCCTACAGCTACAGGGGACCACTATGGCTACACCTTC; cdr3_aa: CASSPTATGDHYGYTF
d_call: NA; clone_size: NA; j_call: TRBJ2-5; v_call: TRBV6-4; cdr3_nt: TGTGCCAGCAGAGGGGTTCAGAGGGGAAACCGGGAGACCCAGTACTTC; cdr3_aa: CASRGVQRGNRETQYF
d_call: TRBD1; clone_size: NA; j_call: TRBJ2-7; v_call: TRBV5-1; cdr3_nt: TGCGCCAGCAGCTCCCGACAGGGATCCTACGAGCAGTACTTC; cdr3_aa: CASSSRQGSYEQYF
d_call: NA; clone_size: once; j_call: TRBJ2-7; v_call: TRBV5-1; cdr3_nt: TGCGCCAGCTCCCGGGAAAGGGCCTACGAGCAGTACTTC; cdr3_aa: CASSRERAYEQYF